The clone carrying this T cell receptor beta chain was detected only a few times. This specimen belongs to a study of T-cell memory formation after mild COVID-19. TCRdb reanalysed the 5' RACE reads using MiXCR and keeps one entry per CDR3 protein. The repertoire holds 110,000 to 150,000 distinct CDR3 sequences, with 20% to 25% as singletons. V was trimmed by 3 bases and J by 4 bases, leaving 4 bases between them. This CDR3 comprises 11 residues. Germline V gene sequence: CDR1 SNHLY, CDR2 FYNNEI. The source is an adult woman who had mild COVID-19 (a few samples of this study predate the infection). Cell type and time point are not known. The V call is TRBV2, the J call TRBJ2-7; no firm D call. Material: PBMCs or a T cell subset sorted from them (not recorded which). DNA for the CDR3: TGTGCCAGCAGTGACATTTACGAGCAGTACTTC. Translating gives CASSDIYEQYF.